This note documents a single TCR beta chain sequence. The method was immunoSEQ multiplex PCR; TCRdb's version includes in-frame clones alone and lacks a portion of them. Seen here are approximately 190,000 clones, about 86% observed once, and the top ten hold 14%. The data originate from a study of blood T cell repertoires in COVID-19. The sample comprised peripheral blood. The sequence came from a man younger than 45 with active or convalescent COVID-19.

The DNA for the CDR3 is TGCGCCAGCGGCACTCCGGGACACCTTGGCTACACCTTC. It yields the protein CASGTPGHLGYTF. The chain joins TRBV5-1 to TRBJ1-2; a weak D match, TRBD1 (6 bases). Germline CDR1 is SGHRS and CDR2 is YFSETQ. Trimming removed 7 bases from V and 7 bases from J, with 17 bases in between. This CDR3 comprises 13 residues.